This T cell receptor (beta chain) derives from a study of blood T cell repertoires in COVID-19. Study background: Acute and convalescent COVID-19 samples came from the United States, Italy and Spain. Sample material is recorded as cDNA or gDNA derived from T cells, B-cell-depleted T cells, or PBMCs.

Germline V gene sequence: CDR1 WSHSY, CDR2 SAAADI. The CDR3 runs to 18 residues. The germline V and J ends were trimmed by 8 bases and 0 bases, with 23 bases remaining between them. Original processing methods: It was from reference gene primer amplification that nucleated cell counts were estimated. Sequencing used immunoSEQ multiplex PCR; TCRdb keeps in-frame clones, though not all of them. V and J calls and clone size are copied from that table; D and trimming were computed from the DNA. Here the sample spans around 130,000 clones, over 85% being singletons. The sequence was obtained from a man in his fifties or sixties with active COVID-19. Sequencing was carried out using peripheral blood. The chain combines TRBV10-2 with TRBJ1-3; D gene unclear. The DNA for the CDR3 is TGCGCCAGCGTGGTAAGGAGATTCTTGTTGAGCTCTGGAAACACCATATATTTT. This translates into CASVVRRFLLSSGNTIYF.